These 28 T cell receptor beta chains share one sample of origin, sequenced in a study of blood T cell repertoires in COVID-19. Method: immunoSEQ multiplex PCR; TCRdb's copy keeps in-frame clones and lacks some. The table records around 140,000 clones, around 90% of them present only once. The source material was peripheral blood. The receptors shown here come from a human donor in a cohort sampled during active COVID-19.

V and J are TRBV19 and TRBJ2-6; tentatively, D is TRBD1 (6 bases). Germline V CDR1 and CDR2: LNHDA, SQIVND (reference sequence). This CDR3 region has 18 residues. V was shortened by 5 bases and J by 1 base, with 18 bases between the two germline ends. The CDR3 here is CASSLIRGSRSGANVLTF. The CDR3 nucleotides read TGTGCCAGTAGTTTAATCAGGGGTTCCCGTTCTGGGGCCAACGTCCTGACTTTC.

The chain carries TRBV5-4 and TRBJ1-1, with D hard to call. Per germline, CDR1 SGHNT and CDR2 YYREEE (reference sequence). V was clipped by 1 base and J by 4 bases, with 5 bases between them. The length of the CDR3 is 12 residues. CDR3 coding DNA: TGTGCCAGCAGCTTGCCGGGCACTGAAGCTTTCTTT. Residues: CASSLPGTEAFF.

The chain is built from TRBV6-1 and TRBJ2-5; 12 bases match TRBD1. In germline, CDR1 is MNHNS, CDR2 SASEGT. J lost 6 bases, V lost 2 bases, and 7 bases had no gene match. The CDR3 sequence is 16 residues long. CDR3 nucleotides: TGTGCCAGCAGTGAAATTGCGGGACAGGGGGCGAAGACCCAGTACTTC. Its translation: CASSEIAGQGAKTQYF.

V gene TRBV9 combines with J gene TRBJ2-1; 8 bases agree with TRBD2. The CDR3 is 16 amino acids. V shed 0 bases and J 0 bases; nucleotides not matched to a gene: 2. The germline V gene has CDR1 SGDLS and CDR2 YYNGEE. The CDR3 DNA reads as TGTGCCAGCAGCGTAGACGGGACTAGCTCCTACAATGAGCAGTTCTTC. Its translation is CASSVDGTSSYNEQFF.

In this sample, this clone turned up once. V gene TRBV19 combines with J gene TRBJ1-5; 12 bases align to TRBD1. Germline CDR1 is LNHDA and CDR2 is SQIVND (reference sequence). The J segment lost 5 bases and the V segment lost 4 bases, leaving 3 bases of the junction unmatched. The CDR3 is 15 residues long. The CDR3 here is CASSKGQGAYQPQHF. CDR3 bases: TGTGCCAGTAGTAAGGGACAGGGGGCCTATCAGCCCCAGCATTTT.

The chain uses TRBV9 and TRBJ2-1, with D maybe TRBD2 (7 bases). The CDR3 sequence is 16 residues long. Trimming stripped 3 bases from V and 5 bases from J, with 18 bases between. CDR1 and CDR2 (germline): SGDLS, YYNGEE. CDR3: CASSDRGAQGNNEQFF. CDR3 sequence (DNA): TGTGCCAGCAGCGATCGGGGGGCGCAGGGTAACAATGAGCAGTTCTTC.

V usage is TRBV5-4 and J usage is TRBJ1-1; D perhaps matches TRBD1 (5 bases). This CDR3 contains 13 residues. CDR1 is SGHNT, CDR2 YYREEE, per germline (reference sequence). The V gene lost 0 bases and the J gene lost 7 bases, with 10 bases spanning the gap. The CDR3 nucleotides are TGTGCCAGCAGCTTGGCAAGGGGTAATGAAGCTTTCTTT. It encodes CASSLARGNEAFF.

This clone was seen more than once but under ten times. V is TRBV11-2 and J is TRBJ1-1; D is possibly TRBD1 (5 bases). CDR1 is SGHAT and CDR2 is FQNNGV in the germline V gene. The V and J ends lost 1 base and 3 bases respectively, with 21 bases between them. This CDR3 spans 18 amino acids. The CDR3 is CASSLGPVSRLRDTEAFF. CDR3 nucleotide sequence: TGTGCCAGCAGCTTAGGCCCCGTCAGCCGACTCAGGGACACTGAAGCTTTCTTT. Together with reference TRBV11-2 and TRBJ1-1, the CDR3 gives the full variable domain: EAGVAQSPRYKIIEKRQSVAFWCNPISGHATLYWYQQILGQGPKLLIQFQNNGVVDDSQLPKDRFSAERLKGVDSTLKIQPAKLEDSAVYLCASSLGPVSRLRDTEAFFGQGTRLTVV.

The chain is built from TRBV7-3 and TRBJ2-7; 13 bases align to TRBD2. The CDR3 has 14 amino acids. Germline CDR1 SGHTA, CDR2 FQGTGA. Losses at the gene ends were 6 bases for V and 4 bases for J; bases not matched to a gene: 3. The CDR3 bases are TGTGCCAGCAGAGGGACTAGCGGGACATACGAGCAGTACTTC. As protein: CASRGTSGTYEQYF.

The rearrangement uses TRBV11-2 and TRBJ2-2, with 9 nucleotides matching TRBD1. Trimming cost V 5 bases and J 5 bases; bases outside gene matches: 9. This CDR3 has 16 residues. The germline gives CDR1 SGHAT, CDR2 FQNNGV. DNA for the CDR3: TGTGCCAGCAGCCCCACCGGGACAGGGTTTACCGGGGAGCTGTTTTTT. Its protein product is CASSPTGTGFTGELFF.

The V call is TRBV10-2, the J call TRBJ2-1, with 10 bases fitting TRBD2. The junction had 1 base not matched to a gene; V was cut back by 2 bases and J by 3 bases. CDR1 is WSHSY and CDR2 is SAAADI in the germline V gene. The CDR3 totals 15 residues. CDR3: CASSEPSGGYNEQFF. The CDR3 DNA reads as TGCGCCAGCAGTGAGCCTAGCGGGGGCTACAATGAGCAGTTCTTC.

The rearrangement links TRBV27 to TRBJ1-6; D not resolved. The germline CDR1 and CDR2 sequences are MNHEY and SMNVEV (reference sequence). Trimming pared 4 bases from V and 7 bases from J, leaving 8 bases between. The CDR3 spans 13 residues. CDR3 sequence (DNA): TGTGCCAGCAGTTCGCAGATCAATTCACCCCTCCACTTT. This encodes CASSSQINSPLHF.

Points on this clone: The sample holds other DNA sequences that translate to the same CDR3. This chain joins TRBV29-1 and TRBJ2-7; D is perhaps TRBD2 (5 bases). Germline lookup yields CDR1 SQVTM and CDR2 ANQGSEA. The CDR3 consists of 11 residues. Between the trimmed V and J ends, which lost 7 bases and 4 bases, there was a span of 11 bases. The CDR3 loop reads CSAGRGYEQYF. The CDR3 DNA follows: TGCAGCGCCGGAAGAGGGTACGAGCAGTACTTC.

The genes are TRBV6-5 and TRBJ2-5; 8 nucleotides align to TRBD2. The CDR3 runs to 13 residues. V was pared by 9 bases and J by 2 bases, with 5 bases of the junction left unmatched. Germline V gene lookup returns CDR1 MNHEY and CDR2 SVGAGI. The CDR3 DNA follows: TGTGCCAGTTCCGGGGGGGGTCAAGAGACCCAGTACTTC. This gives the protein CASSGGGQETQYF.

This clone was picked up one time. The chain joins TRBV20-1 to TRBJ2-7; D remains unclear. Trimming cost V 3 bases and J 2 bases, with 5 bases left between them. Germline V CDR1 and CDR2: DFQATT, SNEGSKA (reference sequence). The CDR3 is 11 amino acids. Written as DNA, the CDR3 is TGCAGTGCTAGGTCAGCCTACGAGCAGTACTTC. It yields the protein CSARSAYEQYF.

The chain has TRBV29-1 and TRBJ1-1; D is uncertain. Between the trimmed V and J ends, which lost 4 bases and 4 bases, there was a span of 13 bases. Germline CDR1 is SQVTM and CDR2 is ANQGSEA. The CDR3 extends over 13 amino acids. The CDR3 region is CSVVAGRGTEAFF. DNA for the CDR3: TGCAGCGTTGTCGCCGGGCGGGGCACTGAAGCTTTCTTT.

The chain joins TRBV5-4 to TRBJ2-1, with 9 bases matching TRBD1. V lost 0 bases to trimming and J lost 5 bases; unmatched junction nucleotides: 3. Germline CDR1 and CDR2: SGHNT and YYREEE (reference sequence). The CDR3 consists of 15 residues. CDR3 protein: CASSLGTGDNNEQFF. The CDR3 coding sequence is TGTGCCAGCAGCTTGGGGACAGGGGATAACAATGAGCAGTTCTTC.

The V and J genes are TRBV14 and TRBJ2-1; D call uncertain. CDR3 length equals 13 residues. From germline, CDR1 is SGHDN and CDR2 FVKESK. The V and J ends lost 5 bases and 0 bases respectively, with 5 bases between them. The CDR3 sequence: CASSWSSYNEQFF. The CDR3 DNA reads TGTGCCAGCAGCTGGAGCTCCTACAATGAGCAGTTCTTC.

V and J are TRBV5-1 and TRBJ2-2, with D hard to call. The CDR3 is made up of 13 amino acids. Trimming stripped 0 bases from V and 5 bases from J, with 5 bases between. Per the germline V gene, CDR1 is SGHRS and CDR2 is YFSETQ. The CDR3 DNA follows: TGCGCCAGCAGCTTGGATCCAACCGGGGAGCTGTTTTTT. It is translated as CASSLDPTGELFF.

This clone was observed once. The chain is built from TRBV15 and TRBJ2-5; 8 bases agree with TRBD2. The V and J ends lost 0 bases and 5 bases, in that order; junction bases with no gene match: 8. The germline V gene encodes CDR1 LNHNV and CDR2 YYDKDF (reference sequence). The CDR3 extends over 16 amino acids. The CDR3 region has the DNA TGTGCCACCAGCAGAGATAGGCTAGCGGGTGGGGAGACCCAGTACTTC. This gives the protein CATSRDRLAGGETQYF.

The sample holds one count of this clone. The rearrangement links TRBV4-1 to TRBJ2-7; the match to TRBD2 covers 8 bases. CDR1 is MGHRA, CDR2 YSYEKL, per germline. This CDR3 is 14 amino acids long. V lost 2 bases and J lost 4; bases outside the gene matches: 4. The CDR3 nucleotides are TGCGCCAGCAGCCAAAGACTAGCGAAATACGAGCAGTACTTC. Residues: CASSQRLAKYEQYF.

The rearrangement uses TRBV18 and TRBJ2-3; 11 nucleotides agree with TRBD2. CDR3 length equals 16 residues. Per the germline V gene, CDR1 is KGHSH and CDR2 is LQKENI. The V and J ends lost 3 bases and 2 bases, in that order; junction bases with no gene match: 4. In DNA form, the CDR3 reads TGTGCCAGCTCACCGATACTAGCGGGGGTCACAGATACGCAGTATTTT. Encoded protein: CASSPILAGVTDTQYF. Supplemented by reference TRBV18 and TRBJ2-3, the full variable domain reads NAGVMQNPRHLVRRRGQEARLRCSPMKGHSHVYWYRQLPEEGLKFMVYLQKENIIDESGMPKERFSAEFPKEGPSILRIQQVVRGDSAAYFCASSPILAGVTDTQYFGPGTRLTVL.

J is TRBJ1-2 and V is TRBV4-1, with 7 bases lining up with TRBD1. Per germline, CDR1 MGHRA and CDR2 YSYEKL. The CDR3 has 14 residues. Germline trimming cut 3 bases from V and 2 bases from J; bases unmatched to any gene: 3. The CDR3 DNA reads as TGCGCCAGCAGCCACGGAGGGGGCAACTATGGCTACACCTTC. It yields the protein CASSHGGGNYGYTF.

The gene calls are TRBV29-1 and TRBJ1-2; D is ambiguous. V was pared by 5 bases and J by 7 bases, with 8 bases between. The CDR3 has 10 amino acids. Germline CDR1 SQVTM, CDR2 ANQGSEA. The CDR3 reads CSVQEGGYTF. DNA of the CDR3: TGCAGCGTTCAGGAGGGTGGCTACACCTTC.

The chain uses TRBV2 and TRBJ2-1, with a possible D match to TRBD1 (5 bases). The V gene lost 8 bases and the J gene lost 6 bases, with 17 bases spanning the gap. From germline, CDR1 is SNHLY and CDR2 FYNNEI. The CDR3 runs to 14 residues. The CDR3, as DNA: TGTGCCAGCCAGTCACAGGCGTCTTCCAATGAGCAGTTCTTC. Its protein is CASQSQASSNEQFF.

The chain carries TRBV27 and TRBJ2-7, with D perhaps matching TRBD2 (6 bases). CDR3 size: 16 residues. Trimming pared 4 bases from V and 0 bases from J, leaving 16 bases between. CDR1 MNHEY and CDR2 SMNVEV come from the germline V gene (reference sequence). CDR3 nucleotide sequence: TGTGCCAGCAGTTGGGTGACGGAGGGAACCTCCTACGAGCAGTACTTC. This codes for CASSWVTEGTSYEQYF.

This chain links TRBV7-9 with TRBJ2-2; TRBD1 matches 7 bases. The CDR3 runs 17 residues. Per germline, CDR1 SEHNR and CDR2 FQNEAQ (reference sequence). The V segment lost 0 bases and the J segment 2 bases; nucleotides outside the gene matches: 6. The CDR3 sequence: CASSLAYRGGNTGELFF. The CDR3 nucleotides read TGTGCCAGCAGCTTAGCCTACAGGGGTGGAAACACCGGGGAGCTGTTTTTT. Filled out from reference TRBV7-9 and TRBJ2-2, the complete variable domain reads DTGVSQNPRHKITKRGQNVTFRCDPISEHNRLYWYRQTLGQGPEFLTYFQNEAQLEKSRLLSDRFSAERPKGSFSTLEIQRTEQGDSAMYLCASSLAYRGGNTGELFFGEGSRLTVL.

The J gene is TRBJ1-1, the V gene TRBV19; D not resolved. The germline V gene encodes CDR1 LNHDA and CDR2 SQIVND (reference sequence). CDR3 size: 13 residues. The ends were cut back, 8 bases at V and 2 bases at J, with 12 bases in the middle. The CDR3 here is CASGREGNTEAFF. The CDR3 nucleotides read TGTGCCAGTGGCCGTGAGGGTAACACTGAAGCTTTCTTT.